These T cell receptor beta chains were read from a single sample in a study. One entry per CDR3 protein, called by TCRdb with MiXCR from the RT-PCR reads. The sample has about 700,000 distinct CDR3 sequences, approximately 15% seen once. The source material was memory CD4+ T cells from blood. The receptors stem from a female donor in good health, serving as a healthy control. The CDR3 runs from the conserved cysteine through the conserved F or W. D genes are given only for firm matches. Not every row has a clone size; where given, it reads once, few, many or a size class.

>-|16|TRBV7-6|-|TRBJ2-1
CASSRRDSGAYNEQFF
TGTGCCAGCAGTCGACGGGACTCCGGAGCCTACAATGAGCAGTTCTTC
>few|14|TRBV27|TRBD1|TRBJ2-7
CASSGRTGPYEQYF
TGTGCCAGCAGCGGGCGGACAGGACCCTACGAGCAGTACTTC
>many|16|TRBV4-3|-|TRBJ1-2
CASSQDRASIGYGYTF
TGCGCCAGCAGCCAAGATAGGGCGTCTATTGGGTATGGCTACACCTTC
>-|18|TRBV9|TRBD1|TRBJ1-3
CASSVGGDRLSSGNTIYF
TGTGCCAGCAGCGTAGGGGGGGACAGACTGAGCTCTGGAAACACCATATATTTT
>few|15|TRBV15|-|TRBJ2-5
CATSRGRGPQETQYF
TGTGCCACCAGCCGGGGCAGGGGCCCGCAAGAGACCCAGTACTTC
>many|13|TRBV20-1|TRBD1|TRBJ2-7
CSASTGGSYEQYF
TGCAGTGCTAGTACAGGGGGATCATACGAGCAGTACTTC
>few|14|TRBV20-1|TRBD1|TRBJ2-7
CSARGQGAVEEQYF
TGCAGTGCCAGGGGACAGGGGGCGGTTGAAGAGCAGTACTTC
>-|14|TRBV18|-|TRBJ2-7
CASSPNNRAHEQYF
TGTGCCAGCTCACCGAATAACAGAGCACACGAGCAGTACTTC
>few|13|TRBV9|-|TRBJ1-2
CASSVWGENGYTF
TGTGCCAGCAGCGTATGGGGTGAAAATGGCTACACCTTC
>-|14|TRBV7-9|-|TRBJ1-1
CASSLGAVSTEAFF
TGTGCCAGCAGCTTGGGGGCGGTAAGCACTGAAGCTTTCTTT
>many|13|TRBV20-1|-|TRBJ2-7
CSARDQGWNEQYF
TGCAGTGCTAGAGACCAGGGTTGGAATGAGCAGTACTTC
>few|16|TRBV6-1|-|TRBJ1-3
CASRTGSPFSGNTIYF
TGTGCCAGCCGTACAGGGTCCCCTTTCTCTGGAAACACCATATATTTT
>few|16|TRBV6-2/TRBV6-3|TRBD1|TRBJ1-5
CASTLQRGQGGQPQHF
TGTGCCAGCACCTTACAGCGGGGACAGGGTGGCCAGCCCCAGCATTTT
>-|16|TRBV10-1|-|TRBJ2-1
CASSGGGPGLYNEQFF
TGCGCCAGCAGTGGTGGTGGGCCTGGGCTTTACAATGAGCAGTTCTTC
>-|14|TRBV20-1|-|TRBJ1-4
CSAREEADNEKLFF
TGCAGTGCTAGAGAAGAAGCAGATAATGAAAAACTGTTTTTT
>few|14|TRBV20-1|-|TRBJ1-3
CSAGFPGTRNTIYF
TGCAGTGCTGGGTTCCCGGGAACGCGAAACACCATATATTTT
>many|14|TRBV4-3|-|TRBJ2-1
CASSQAAGAREQFF
TGCGCCAGCAGCCAAGCAGCAGGCGCCCGGGAGCAGTTCTTC
>-|15|TRBV18|-|TRBJ2-5
CASSPPGGQYETQYF
TGTGCCAGCTCACCACCGGGAGGACAGTACGAGACCCAGTACTTC
>few|14|TRBV6-1|TRBD2|TRBJ2-7
CASARTSGSGEQYF
TGTGCCAGCGCCCGGACTAGCGGGAGTGGAGAGCAGTACTTC
>few|14|TRBV7-2|-|TRBJ2-5
CASSFGRALETQYF
TGTGCCAGCAGCTTCGGCAGGGCCCTAGAGACCCAGTACTTC
>few|14|TRBV27|-|TRBJ2-7
CASSLSWESDEQYF
TGTGCCAGCAGTTTATCTTGGGAATCCGACGAGCAGTACTTC
>many|16|TRBV9|TRBD2|TRBJ2-1
CASSVGLAGEGNEQFF
TGTGCCAGCAGCGTAGGACTAGCGGGAGAAGGTAATGAGCAGTTCTTC
>many|16|TRBV6-5|TRBD2|TRBJ2-2
CASSYPSRGRTGELFF
TGTGCCAGCAGTTACCCCTCCCGCGGGAGGACCGGGGAGCTGTTTTTT
>few|15|TRBV9|TRBD2|TRBJ2-5
CASSVAIGLAETQYF
TGTGCCAGCAGCGTAGCCATCGGACTAGCTGAGACCCAGTACTTC
>few|14|TRBV9|TRBD2|TRBJ2-3
CASSPGTSGGMQYF
TGTGCCAGCAGCCCGGGGACTAGCGGGGGAATGCAGTATTTT
>-|15|TRBV7-2|-|TRBJ2-5
CASSGRTAKQETQYF
TGTGCCAGCAGCGGGCGGACAGCTAAACAAGAGACCCAGTACTTC
>once|16|TRBV20-1|TRBD1|TRBJ1-1
CSARDSRGGGNTEAFF
TGCAGTGCTAGAGATTCACGAGGGGGCGGGAACACTGAAGCTTTCTTT
>-|16|TRBV4-1|TRBD1|TRBJ2-5
CASSQASTGRQETQYF
TGCGCCAGCAGCCAAGCGTCGACAGGGCGGCAAGAGACCCAGTACTTC
>many|12|TRBV29-1|-|TRBJ1-5
CSARWVGQPQHF
TGCAGCGCCCGTTGGGTAGGTCAGCCCCAGCATTTT